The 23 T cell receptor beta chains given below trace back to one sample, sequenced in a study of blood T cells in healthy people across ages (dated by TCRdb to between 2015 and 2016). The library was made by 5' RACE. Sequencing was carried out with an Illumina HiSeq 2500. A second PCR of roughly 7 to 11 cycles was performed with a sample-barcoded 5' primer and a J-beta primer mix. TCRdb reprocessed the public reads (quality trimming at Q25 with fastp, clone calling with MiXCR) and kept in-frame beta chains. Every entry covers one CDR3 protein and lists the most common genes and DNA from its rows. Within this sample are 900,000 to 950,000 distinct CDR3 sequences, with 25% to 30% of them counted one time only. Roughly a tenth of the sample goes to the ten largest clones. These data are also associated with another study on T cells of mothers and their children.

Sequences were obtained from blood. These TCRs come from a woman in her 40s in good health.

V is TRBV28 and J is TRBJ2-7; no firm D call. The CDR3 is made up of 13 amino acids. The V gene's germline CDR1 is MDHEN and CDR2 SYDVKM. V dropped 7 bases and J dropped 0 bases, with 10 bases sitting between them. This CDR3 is CASTGRASYEQYF. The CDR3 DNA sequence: TGTGCCAGCACCGGACGAGCCTCCTACGAGCAGTACTTC. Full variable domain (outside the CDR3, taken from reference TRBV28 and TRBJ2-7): DVKVTQSSRYLVKRTGEKVFLECVQDMDHENMFWYRQDPGLGLRLIYFSYDVKMKEKGDIPEGYSVSREKKERFSLILESASTNQTSMYLCASTGRASYEQYFGPGTRLTVT.

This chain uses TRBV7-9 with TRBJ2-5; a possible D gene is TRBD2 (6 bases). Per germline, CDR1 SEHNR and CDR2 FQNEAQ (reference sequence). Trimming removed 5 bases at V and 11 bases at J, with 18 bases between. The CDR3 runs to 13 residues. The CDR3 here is CASSAETSKLQYF. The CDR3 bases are TGTGCCAGCAGCGCCGAGACTAGTAAATTGCAGTACTTC.

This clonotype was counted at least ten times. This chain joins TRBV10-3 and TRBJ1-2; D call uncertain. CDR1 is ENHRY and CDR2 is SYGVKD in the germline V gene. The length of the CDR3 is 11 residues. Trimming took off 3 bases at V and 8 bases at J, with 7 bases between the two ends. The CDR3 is CAISDTEGYTF. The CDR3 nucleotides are TGTGCCATCAGTGATACGGAGGGCTACACCTTC.

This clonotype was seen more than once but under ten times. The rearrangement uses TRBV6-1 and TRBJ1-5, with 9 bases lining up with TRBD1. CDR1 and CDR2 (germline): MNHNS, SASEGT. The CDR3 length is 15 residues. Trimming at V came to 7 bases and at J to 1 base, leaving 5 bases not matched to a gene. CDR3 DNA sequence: TGTGCCAGCACTCGGACAGGGGAGAGCAATCAGCCCCAGCATTTT. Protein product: CASTRTGESNQPQHF.

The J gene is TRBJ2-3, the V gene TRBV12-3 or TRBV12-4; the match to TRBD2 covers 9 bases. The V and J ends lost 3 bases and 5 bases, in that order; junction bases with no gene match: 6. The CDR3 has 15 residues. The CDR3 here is CASSLRRGGLDTQYF. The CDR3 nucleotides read TGTGCCAGCAGTTTGCGGCGGGGGGGCTTAGATACGCAGTATTTT.

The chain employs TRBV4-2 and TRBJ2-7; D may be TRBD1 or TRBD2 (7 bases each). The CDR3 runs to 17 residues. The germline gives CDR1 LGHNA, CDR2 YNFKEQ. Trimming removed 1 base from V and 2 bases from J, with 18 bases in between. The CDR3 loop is CASSQAGGDSGTYEQYF. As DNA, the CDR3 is TGTGCCAGCAGCCAAGCAGGGGGGGACAGTGGAACCTACGAGCAGTACTTC.

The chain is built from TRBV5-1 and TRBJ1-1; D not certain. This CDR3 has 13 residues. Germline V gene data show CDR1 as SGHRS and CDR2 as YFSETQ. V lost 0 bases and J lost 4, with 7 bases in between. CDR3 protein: CASSLAQLTEAFF. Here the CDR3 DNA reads TGCGCCAGCAGCTTGGCACAGCTCACTGAAGCTTTCTTT.

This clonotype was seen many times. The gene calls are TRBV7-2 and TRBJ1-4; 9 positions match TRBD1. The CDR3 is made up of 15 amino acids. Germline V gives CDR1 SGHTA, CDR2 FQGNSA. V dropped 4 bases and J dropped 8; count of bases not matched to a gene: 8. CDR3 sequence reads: CASSYRGQSGEKLFF. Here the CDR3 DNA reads TGTGCCAGCAGCTACAGGGGGCAGTCTGGGGAAAAACTGTTTTTT.

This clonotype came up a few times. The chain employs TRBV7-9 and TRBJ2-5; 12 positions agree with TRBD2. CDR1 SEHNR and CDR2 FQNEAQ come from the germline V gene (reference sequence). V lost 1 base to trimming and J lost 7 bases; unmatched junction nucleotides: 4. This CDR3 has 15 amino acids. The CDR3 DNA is TGTGCCAGCAGCTTAGAGACTAGCGGGAGTCCGACCCAGTACTTC. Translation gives CASSLETSGSPTQYF.

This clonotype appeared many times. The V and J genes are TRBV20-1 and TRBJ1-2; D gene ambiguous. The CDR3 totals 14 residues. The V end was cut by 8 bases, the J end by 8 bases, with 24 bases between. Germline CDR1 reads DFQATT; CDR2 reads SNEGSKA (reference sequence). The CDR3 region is CSSDLRVGGVGYTF. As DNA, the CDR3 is TGCAGTTCGGATCTAAGGGTTGGCGGGGTAGGCTACACCTTC.

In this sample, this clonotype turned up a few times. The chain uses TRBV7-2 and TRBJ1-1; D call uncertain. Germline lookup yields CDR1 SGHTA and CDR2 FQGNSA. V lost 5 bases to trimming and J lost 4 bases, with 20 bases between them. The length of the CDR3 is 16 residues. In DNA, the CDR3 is TGTGCCAGCAGCCCTCAGACACTTCCCAGGAGCACTGAAGCTTTCTTT. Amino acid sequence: CASSPQTLPRSTEAFF.

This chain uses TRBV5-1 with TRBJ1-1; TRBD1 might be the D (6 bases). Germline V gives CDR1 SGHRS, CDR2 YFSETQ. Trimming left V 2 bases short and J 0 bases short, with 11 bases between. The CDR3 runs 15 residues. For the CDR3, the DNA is TGCGCCAGCAGCTTACTGACAGGAATGAACACTGAAGCTTTCTTT. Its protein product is CASSLLTGMNTEAFF.

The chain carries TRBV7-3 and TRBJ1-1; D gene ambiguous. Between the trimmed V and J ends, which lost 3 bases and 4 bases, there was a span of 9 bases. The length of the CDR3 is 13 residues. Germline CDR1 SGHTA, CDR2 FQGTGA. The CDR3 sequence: CASSFNEGTEAFF. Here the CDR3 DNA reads TGTGCCAGCAGCTTTAACGAGGGCACTGAAGCTTTCTTT.

The CDR3 reads CASSLWIGHSNYGYTF. For the CDR3, the DNA is TGTGCCAGCAGTTTATGGATCGGGCATTCTAACTATGGCTACACCTTC. The gene calls are TRBV28 and TRBJ1-2; D is ambiguous. The CDR3 length is 16 residues. Germline assignment: CDR1 MDHEN and CDR2 SYDVKM. Trimming took 0 bases from V and 0 from J, leaving 11 bases between them.

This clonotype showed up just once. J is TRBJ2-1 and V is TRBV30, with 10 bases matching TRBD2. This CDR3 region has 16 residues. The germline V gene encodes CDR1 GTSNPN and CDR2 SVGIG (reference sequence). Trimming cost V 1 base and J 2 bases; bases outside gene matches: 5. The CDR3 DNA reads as TGTGCCTGGAGTGGGGCTAGCGGGGGACCCTACAATGAGCAGTTCTTC. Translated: CAWSGASGGPYNEQFF.

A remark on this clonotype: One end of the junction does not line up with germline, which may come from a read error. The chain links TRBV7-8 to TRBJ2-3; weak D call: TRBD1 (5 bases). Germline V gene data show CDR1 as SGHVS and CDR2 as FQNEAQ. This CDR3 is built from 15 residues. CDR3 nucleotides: TGTGCCAGCAGCTTAGATGGCAGGGTCACAGATATGCAGTATTTT. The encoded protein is CASSLDGRVTDMQYF.

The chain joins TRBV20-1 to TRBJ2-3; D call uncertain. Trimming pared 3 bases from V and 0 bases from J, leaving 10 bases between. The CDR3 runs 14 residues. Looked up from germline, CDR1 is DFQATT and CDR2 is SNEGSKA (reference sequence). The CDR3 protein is CSASRLGSTDTQYF. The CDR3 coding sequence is TGCAGTGCTAGTCGACTTGGGAGCACAGATACGCAGTATTTT.

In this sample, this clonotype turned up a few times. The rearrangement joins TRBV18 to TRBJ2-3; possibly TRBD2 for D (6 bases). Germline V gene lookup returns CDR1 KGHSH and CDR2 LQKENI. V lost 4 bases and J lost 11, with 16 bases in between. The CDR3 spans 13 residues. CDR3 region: CASSRETGEKQYF. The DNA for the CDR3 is TGTGCCAGCTCACGAGAAACGGGAGAGAAGCAGTATTTT.

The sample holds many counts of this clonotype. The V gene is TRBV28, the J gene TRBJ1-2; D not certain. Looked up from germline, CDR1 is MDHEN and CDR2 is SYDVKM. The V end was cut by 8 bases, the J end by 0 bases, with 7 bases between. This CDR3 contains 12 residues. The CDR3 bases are TGTGCCAGCGGGCAGTCTAACTATGGCTACACCTTC. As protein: CASGQSNYGYTF.

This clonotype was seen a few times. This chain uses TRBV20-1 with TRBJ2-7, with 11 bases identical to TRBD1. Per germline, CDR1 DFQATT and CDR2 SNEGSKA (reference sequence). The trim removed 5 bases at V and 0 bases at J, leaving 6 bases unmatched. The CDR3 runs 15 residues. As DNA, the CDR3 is TGCAGTGCTCCAGGACAGGGGGCGATCTCCTACGAGCAGTACTTC. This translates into CSAPGQGAISYEQYF.

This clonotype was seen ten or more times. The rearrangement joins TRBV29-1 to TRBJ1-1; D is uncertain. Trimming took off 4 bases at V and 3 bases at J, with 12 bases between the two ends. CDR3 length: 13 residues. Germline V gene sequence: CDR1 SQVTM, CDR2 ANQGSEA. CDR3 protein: CSVAQRVDTEAFF. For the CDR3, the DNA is TGCAGCGTTGCACAGAGGGTGGACACTGAAGCTTTCTTT.

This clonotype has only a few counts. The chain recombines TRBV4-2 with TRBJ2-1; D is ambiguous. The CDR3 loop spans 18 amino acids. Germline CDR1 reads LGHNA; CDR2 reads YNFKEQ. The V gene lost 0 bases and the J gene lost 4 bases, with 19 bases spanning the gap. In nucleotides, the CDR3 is TGTGCCAGCAGCCAAGATTTTTCAGGATCACATCCATACAATGAGCAGTTCTTC. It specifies CASSQDFSGSHPYNEQFF.

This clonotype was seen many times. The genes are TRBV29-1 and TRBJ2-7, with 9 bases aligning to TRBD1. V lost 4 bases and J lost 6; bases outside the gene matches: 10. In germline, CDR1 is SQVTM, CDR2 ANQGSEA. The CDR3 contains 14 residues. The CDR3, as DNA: TGCAGCGTTGGGGGCGACAGGGGGTCGGGCGAGCAGTACTTC. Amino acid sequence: CSVGGDRGSGEQYF.